This T cell receptor beta chain was sequenced for a study of regulatory T cells in long-lasting Graves disease. Study outcomes and limitations: Persistent disease showed a preference for TRBV28, TRBJ1-2 and TRBJ2-5.

This clonotype was detected only a few times. No antigen is known for it. Time point reported: newly diagnosed GD, antithyroid drugs for less than 3 months. RNA isolated from PBMCs was used to make the TCR library. Researchers made TCR beta libraries by using iRepertoire HTBI primers and running Arm-PCR on CDR3 regions. TCRdb called the multiplex PCR reads again in MiXCR, with one record for every CDR3 protein. The sample has 450,000 to 700,000 distinct CDR3 sequences, roughly 13% seen once. The germline CDR1 and CDR2 sequences are WNHNN and SYGVQD (reference sequence). This CDR3 spans 10 amino acids. V was cut by 8 bases and J by 9 bases, with 10 bases left in between. This sample was also put to use in a study of T cells in Graves' hyperthyroidism and ophthalmopathy. As that report states: The HTBI primer set drove a first-round RT-PCR of the TCR CDR3.

Sequenced material: peripheral blood mononuclear cells (PBMCs), taken at new diagnosis, from a patient treated with antithyroid drugs. The TCR originated in a young man with Graves disease. V is TRBV10-1 and J is TRBJ2-5; D ambiguous. The CDR3 loop reads CASLLGPQYF. CDR3 DNA: TGCGCCAGCCTCCTAGGGCCCCAGTACTTC.